This T cell receptor beta chain was profiled in a study of blood T cells in healthy people across ages. About this clonotype itself: The antigen is not known.

Primed by a sample-barcoded 5' primer and a J-beta primer mix, a second PCR proceeded for about 7 to 12 cycles. One entry per CDR3 protein, called by TCRdb with MiXCR from the 5' RACE reads. Of over 550,000 distinct CDR3 sequences in the sample, about 30% were seen once. The CDR3 contains 13 residues. The germline gives CDR1 DFQATT, CDR2 SNEGSKA (reference sequence). Trimming removed 3 bases at V and 1 base at J, with 7 bases between. About 10 milliliters was the volume of peripheral blood drawn from each donor. The study, taken as a whole, reports: The unsorted PBMCs prevented any conclusive comparison of naive versus antigen-experienced cells. A greater number of naive CD4+ cells and higher diversity distinguished long-lived donors from aged donors. A strong correlation was seen between TCR beta diversity and naive T cell percentage.

What was sequenced was blood. The rearrangement links TRBV20-1 to TRBJ1-3, with D unclear. This clonotype was sampled from a woman at least 80 years old in good health. CDR3 residues: CSASEDSGNTIYF. In DNA, the CDR3 is TGCAGTGCTAGCGAAGATTCTGGAAACACCATATATTTT.